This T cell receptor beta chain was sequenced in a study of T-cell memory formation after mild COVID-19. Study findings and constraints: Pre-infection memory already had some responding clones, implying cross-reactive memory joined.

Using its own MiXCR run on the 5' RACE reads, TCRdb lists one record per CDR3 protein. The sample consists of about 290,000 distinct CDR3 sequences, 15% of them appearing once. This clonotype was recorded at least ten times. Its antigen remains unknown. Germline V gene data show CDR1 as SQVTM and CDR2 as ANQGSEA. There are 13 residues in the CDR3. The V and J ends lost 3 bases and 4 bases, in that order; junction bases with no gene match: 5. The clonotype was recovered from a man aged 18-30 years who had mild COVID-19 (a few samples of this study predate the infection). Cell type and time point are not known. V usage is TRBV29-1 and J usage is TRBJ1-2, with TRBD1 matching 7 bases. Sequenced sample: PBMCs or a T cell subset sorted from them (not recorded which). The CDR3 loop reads CSVDRGGGYGYTF. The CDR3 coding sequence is TGCAGCGTTGATCGAGGGGGCGGCTATGGCTACACCTTC.